This T cell receptor beta chain was retrieved from a study of blood T cell repertoires in COVID-19. Study in general: COVID-19 samples, acute and convalescent, were from the United States, Italy and Spain. In each case, the material was cDNA or gDNA derived from T cells, B-cell-depleted T cells, or PBMCs.

Original methodology: Amplifying reference gene primers gave estimates of nucleated cell counts. Profiled with immunoSEQ multiplex PCR; TCRdb holds only in-frame clones, not every one. V and J calls and clone size are those listed in that table; D and trimming were worked out from the DNA. The sample has about 280,000 clones, nearly 90% seen once; the top ten hold just under 9.5%. The V gene's germline CDR1 is LGHDT and CDR2 YNNKEL (reference sequence). With V trimmed by 3 bases and J by 0 bases, 8 bases remained unmatched. This CDR3 comprises 16 residues. The rearrangement links TRBV3-1 (or the pseudogene TRBV3-2) to TRBJ2-7; 7 bases align to TRBD1. Sequenced input: peripheral blood. The clonotype comes from a man aged 18 to 30 with active or convalescent COVID-19. CDR3 protein: CASSHGRGTDSYEQYF. The CDR3, as DNA: TGTGCCAGCAGCCATGGAAGAGGGACAGACTCCTACGAGCAGTACTTC.